These 9 T cell receptor beta chains share one sample of origin, sequenced in a study of blood T cell repertoires in COVID-19. Generated by immunoSEQ multiplex PCR, the TCRdb table keeps only in-frame clones and is missing some. The profile shows fewer than 250,000 clones, around four fifths of them singletons. The specimen sequenced was peripheral blood. The receptors stem from a woman in her forties or fifties with acute or convalescent COVID-19.

This clone was picked up one time. The chain joins TRBV18 to TRBJ2-3, with D possibly matching TRBD1 (6 bases). The germline V gene encodes CDR1 KGHSH and CDR2 LQKENI. V was shortened by 6 bases and J by 3 bases, with 13 bases between the two germline ends. CDR3 length: 14 amino acids. CDR3 bases: TGTGCCAGCTCCAGGACAGAGATTACAGATACGCAGTATTTT. Translated: CASSRTEITDTQYF.

The V and J genes are TRBV5-1 and TRBJ2-7, with 12 nucleotides matching TRBD1. CDR3 length: 17 residues. J gave up 7 bases and V 2 bases, and 13 bases lay outside the gene matches. Germline V gene lookup returns CDR1 SGHRS and CDR2 YFSETQ. This CDR3 reads CASSFPLGGTGGNEQYF. In DNA, the CDR3 is TGCGCCAGCAGCTTCCCTCTGGGGGGGACAGGGGGCAATGAGCAGTACTTC.

The rearrangement joins TRBV24-1 to TRBJ2-1; 7 nucleotides line up with TRBD2. Trimming cost V 1 base and J 5 bases; bases outside gene matches: 10. CDR1 is KGHDR and CDR2 is SFDVKD in the germline V gene. The CDR3 has 17 amino acids. CDR3 amino acids: CATSDLVGRAIHNEQFF. CDR3 sequence (DNA): TGTGCCACCAGTGATTTAGTAGGGAGGGCCATCCACAATGAGCAGTTCTTC.

The rearrangement joins TRBV30 to TRBJ1-2; 8 bases are shared with TRBD1. After removal of 7 bases from V and 1 base from J, the junction contained 8 bases not matched to a gene. Germline CDR1 is GTSNPN and CDR2 is SVGIG (reference sequence). The CDR3 extends over 14 amino acids. The CDR3 loop is CASTGALFNYGYTF. CDR3 nucleotide sequence: TGTGCCTCGACAGGGGCTCTTTTTAACTATGGCTACACCTTC.

Concerning this clone itself: Other DNA sequences in this specimen translate into the identical CDR3. This chain joins TRBV28 and TRBJ2-5, with 7 bases aligning to TRBD2. This CDR3 comprises 14 residues. V shed 5 bases and J 4 bases; nucleotides not matched to a gene: 7. Germline V gives CDR1 MDHEN, CDR2 SYDVKM. The CDR3 protein is CASSLHGGGETQYF. Written as DNA, the CDR3 is TGTGCCAGCAGTCTTCACGGCGGGGGAGAGACCCAGTACTTC.

This clone has only one observation. The rearrangement uses TRBV2 and TRBJ1-1; TRBD1 is a possible D gene (5 bases). This CDR3 contains 13 residues. CDR1 SNHLY and CDR2 FYNNEI come from the germline V gene. The germline V and J ends were trimmed by 7 bases and 5 bases, with 14 bases remaining between them. As DNA, the CDR3 is TGTGCCAGCACCCAAGGGCAGGGAACTGAAGCTTTCTTT. Its translation is CASTQGQGTEAFF.

The chain is built from TRBV7-6 and TRBJ2-1; TRBD2 matches at 7 bases. After removal of 1 base from V and 0 bases from J, the junction contained 18 bases not matched to a gene. Germline V gene sequence: CDR1 SGHVS, CDR2 FNYEAQ. The CDR3 runs to 21 residues. This CDR3 is CASSLVWSRGSSRGSYNEQFF. The CDR3 DNA is TGTGCCAGCAGCTTAGTGTGGTCTCGCGGGAGTTCCCGGGGCTCCTACAATGAGCAGTTCTTC.

The rearrangement joins TRBV24-1 to TRBJ2-1, with TRBD2 identical over 12 bases. In germline, CDR1 is KGHDR, CDR2 SFDVKD. The length of the CDR3 is 15 residues. Trimming at V came to 4 bases and at J to 9 bases, leaving 6 bases not matched to a gene. The CDR3 protein is CATSDPGLAGFEQFF. The CDR3 nucleotides read TGTGCCACCAGTGACCCGGGACTAGCGGGCTTTGAGCAGTTCTTC.

The rearrangement links TRBV19 to TRBJ1-5, with 9 bases aligning to TRBD1. Trimming cost V 8 bases and J 4 bases; bases outside gene matches: 12. This CDR3 has 16 amino acids. Germline V gene lookup returns CDR1 LNHDA and CDR2 SQIVND (reference sequence). This CDR3 is CASEQRDRVANQPQHF. In DNA, the CDR3 is TGTGCCAGTGAGCAGAGGGACAGGGTGGCGAATCAGCCCCAGCATTTT.